The 13 T cell receptor beta chains in this list originate from one sample, sequenced in a study of shared clonotypes between healthy human individuals. Only in-frame clones appear in the TCRdb table, and some are missing; sequencing was by immunoSEQ multiplex PCR. The repertoire has over a million clones, over 95% of them found once; the top ten carry roughly 1.2%. The specimen was naive CD4+ T cells sorted from blood. The subset: CD45RA+ positively selected. These receptors were collected from a young man in good health.

A single count supports this clone. The V and J genes are TRBV5-5 and TRBJ2-5; D not certain. The CDR3 consists of 13 residues. Germline-derived CDR1 and CDR2 are SGHKS and YYEKEE (reference sequence). V was cut by 0 bases and J by 5 bases, with 8 bases left in between. CDR3 in amino acids: CASSLGGFETQYF. The CDR3, as DNA: TGTGCCAGCAGCTTGGGTGGGTTCGAGACCCAGTACTTC.

This sequence joins TRBV7-9 and TRBJ2-2; the D gene is possibly TRBD2 (5 bases). Germline CDR1 reads SEHNR; CDR2 reads FQNEAQ (reference sequence). V lost 5 bases and J 4 bases, leaving 20 bases between the germline ends. The CDR3 has 17 amino acids. CDR3 nucleotide sequence: TGTGCCAGCAGCCTGCGGGCCATTTTCGAGAGCACCGGGGAGCTGTTTTTT. Translated, it gives CASSLRAIFESTGELFF.

V usage is TRBV29-1 and J usage is TRBJ2-7; D gene uncertain. The ends were cut back, 0 bases at V and 0 bases at J, with 6 bases in the middle. The CDR3 has 13 amino acids. Per germline, CDR1 SQVTM and CDR2 ANQGSEA. CDR3 nucleotide sequence: TGCAGCGTTGAAGATATCATCTCCTACGAGCAGTACTTC. Its translation is CSVEDIISYEQYF.

The chain combines TRBV10-3 with TRBJ2-6; D is ambiguous. The CDR3 is 15 amino acids. V gave up 4 bases and J gave up 2 bases, with 9 bases separating them. Germline V gene data show CDR1 as ENHRY and CDR2 as SYGVKD. Here the CDR3 reads CAISGVGTGANVLTF. The CDR3 DNA reads as TGTGCCATCAGTGGGGTAGGGACTGGGGCCAACGTCCTGACTTTC.

V usage is TRBV7-9 and J usage is TRBJ2-7, with 7 positions matching TRBD2. The CDR3 is 15 residues long. The V and J ends lost 5 bases and 3 bases, in that order; junction bases with no gene match: 10. Germline-derived CDR1 and CDR2 are SEHNR and FQNEAQ (reference sequence). The CDR3 protein is CASSILAGPYYEQYF. CDR3 nucleotide sequence: TGTGCCAGCAGCATCTTAGCGGGCCCGTACTACGAGCAGTACTTC.

This chain links TRBV7-2 with TRBJ1-3; D is ambiguous. The CDR3 runs 14 residues. Deletions cut 1 base from V and 8 bases from J, with 12 bases between. Germline values: CDR1 SGHTA, CDR2 FQGNSA. The CDR3 region has the DNA TGTGCCAGCAGCTTAGGACACCAGGTGGACACCATATATTTT. It encodes CASSLGHQVDTIYF.

The CDR3, as DNA: TGTGCCAGCAGCCACGGAGGTCGTCGTGGTGAGACCCAGTACTTC. The encoded protein is CASSHGGRRGETQYF. This chain uses TRBV6-5 with TRBJ2-5, with D perhaps matching TRBD2 (5 bases). CDR1 and CDR2 from the germline V gene are MNHEY and SVGAGI. The CDR3 is 15 amino acids. The ends were cut back, 6 bases at V and 5 bases at J, with 19 bases in the middle.

The V call is TRBV10-3, the J call TRBJ2-1, with D possibly called TRBD1 or TRBD2 (5 bases each). This CDR3 is built from 18 residues. V lost 4 bases to trimming and J lost 5 bases, with 24 bases between them. Germline V CDR1 and CDR2: ENHRY, SYGVKD. The CDR3 bases are TGTGCCATCAGTGGGGGGAGACTAACGGGTCAGGCCCACAATGAGCAGTTCTTC. This encodes CAISGGRLTGQAHNEQFF.

This chain uses TRBV28 with TRBJ2-3; a possible D gene is TRBD2 (6 bases). Trimming stripped 2 bases from V and 5 bases from J, with 14 bases between. CDR3 length: 15 residues. CDR1 is MDHEN and CDR2 is SYDVKM in the germline V gene. The CDR3 loop reads CASSLQNGGIDTQYF. CDR3 sequence (DNA): TGTGCCAGCAGTTTACAAAACGGAGGGATAGATACGCAGTATTTT.

This chain joins TRBV28 and TRBJ2-3; 8 bases match TRBD1. Trimming cost V 6 bases and J 1 base; bases outside gene matches: 3. CDR3 length equals 14 residues. Germline CDR1 MDHEN, CDR2 SYDVKM. CDR3 in DNA: TGTGCCAGCAGATTGACAGGGGGCACAGATACGCAGTATTTT. This translates into CASRLTGGTDTQYF.

This clone appeared once. The sample contains more than one DNA sequence encoding this CDR3. This chain's CDR3 is CASRTSGIPYEQYF. The CDR3 DNA is TGTGCCAGCAGGACTAGCGGGATCCCCTACGAGCAGTACTTC. This chain joins TRBV6-5 and TRBJ2-7, with TRBD2 matching 11 bases. The germline gives CDR1 MNHEY, CDR2 SVGAGI. This CDR3 contains 14 residues. V lost 6 bases, J lost 2 bases, and 3 bases stayed unmatched.

Concerning this clone: Other nucleotide sequences from this sample produce the same CDR3. V gene TRBV2 combines with J gene TRBJ1-4; 7 bases agree with TRBD1. The CDR3 totals 14 residues. Germline V CDR1 and CDR2: SNHLY, FYNNEI. The ends lost 5 bases at V and 8 bases at J; junction bases unmatched: 8. The DNA for the CDR3 is TGTGCCAGCAGTCGACAGGGAGGCTCGGAAAAACTGTTTTTT. It codes for CASSRQGGSEKLFF.

This clone has only one observation. The rearrangement links TRBV5-4 to TRBJ2-3; no clear D. Trimming stripped 5 bases from V and 0 bases from J, with 13 bases between. From germline, CDR1 is SGHNT and CDR2 YYREEE (reference sequence). CDR3 size: 15 residues. The CDR3 bases are TGTGCCAGCAGAAATACTAAGTCTAGCACAGATACGCAGTATTTT. Protein: CASRNTKSSTDTQYF. Looking up the rest from reference TRBV5-4 and TRBJ2-3 gives the full variable domain: ETGVTQSPTHLIKTRGQQVTLRCSSQSGHNTVSWYQQALGQGPQFIFQYYREEENGRGNFPPRFSGLQFPNYSSELNVNALELDDSALYLCASRNTKSSTDTQYFGPGTRLTVL.